This T cell receptor (beta chain) was sequenced in a study of blood T cells in healthy people across ages (dated by TCRdb to the mid-2010s). With respect to the entire study: In model experiments, roughly one uniquely barcoded TCR beta cDNA molecule per two T cells was captured by template switching. The study measured age-related changes in TCR beta repertoire diversity using deep sequencing normalized with unique cDNA molecular identifiers. Using the same blood draw, the study looked at two additional independent replicas of 1 million unique cDNA reads for two donors, one aged 18 to 29 and the other aged 80 or older. The donors were divided into four age groups: young (average approximately 17 years), middle-aged (over 35), aged (approximately 62) and long-lived (around 80).

V lost 8 bases and J lost 0 bases, and the count of bases not matched to a germline gene is 5. The germline V gene (reference sequence) specifies LNHDA as CDR1 and SQIVND as CDR2. The CDR3 contains 15 residues, cysteine and phenylalanine counted. The DNA shown is the 45-base CDR3, in frame from base 1. The investigation overall reported the following: Observed TCR beta diversity per million T cells fell roughly linearly with age, and a significant reduction was already apparent by age around 44. Donor CMV infection status was unknown, potentially confounding age-related changes in expanded clonotypes. Since profiling was done on bulk unsorted PBMCs, naive and antigen-experienced compartments could not be conclusively compared. Compared with the aged group, the long-lived group had more naive CD4+ T cells, fewer expanded clones and increased TCR diversity, suggesting age selection. Estimates of total diversity based on one million sequenced T cells were regarded as lower bounds and as underestimates. The percentage of naive T cells measured by flow cytometry correlated strongly with observed TCR beta diversity.

Donors were about 36 systemically healthy Caucasian individuals from Russia aged roughly 6 to 100 years. Ten milliliters of peripheral blood were drawn from each donor into EDTA-treated Vacutainer tubes. Ficoll-Paque density-gradient centrifugation was used to isolate PBMCs, with at least 6.5 million per sample. Total RNA, at least 6 micrograms per sample, was extracted from PBMCs with Trizol reagent. For every donor, an aliquot of PBMCs went through flow cytometry to measure the percentages of naive CD45RAhigh/CD27high T cells. On this clonotype: Its antigen is currently not known. Qualities for individual bases were not recorded, and no much larger clone is one base off.

Libraries were made using 5' RACE. Sequenced on an Illumina HiSeq 2500. A second PCR of roughly 6 to 11 cycles was run with a J-beta primer mix and a sample-barcoded 5' primer. Each TCR beta cDNA molecule received a unique molecular identifier from a template-switch 5' adaptor carrying 12 random nucleotides. Each sample yielded at least 2.5 million CDR3-containing paired-end reads. First-strand cDNA was synthesized from all RNA with the Mint cDNA synthesis kit, primed by a TRBC-specific oligonucleotide. All cDNA was treated with uracil-DNA glycosylase and then went through a first 18-cycle PCR with the universal primers M1SS and BC2_uni_R. The study's processing was this. Normalization of each sample was performed by random selection of 1 million high-quality reads, each carrying a distinct molecular identifier. Reads sharing molecular identifiers were discarded rather than binned into consensus sequences. MiTCR, run with a Q25 quality threshold and the strictest error-elimination algorithm, handled CDR3 identification, clonotype clustering and error correction. Lower-bound total TCR beta diversity was estimated with a nonparametric unseen species model using Euler transformation. TCRdb's own reprocessing of the public reads used fastp at Q25 and MiXCR and kept productive beta chains. Records with the same CDR3 protein are collapsed into one entry carrying the most frequent genes and DNA. These V and J calls originate from TCRdb's pipeline instead of the authors' own analysis. A total of 750,000 to 950,000 distinct CDR3 sequences appear in this sample, roughly 26% of them only once. The ten largest clones take up over 2.5% of the sample.

This sample also belongs to another study, concerning T cells of mothers and their children. The second investigation adds: Nine systemically healthy Caucasian individuals served as donors, namely three mothers together with their six children. cDNA synthesis used all of the extracted RNA, with around 1.5 ug of RNA in each 15 ul reaction. In the second PCR, the M1S primer added sample barcodes and 2-4 random nucleotides. More than 8 million TCR beta CDR3 reads were obtained from each mother, and about 3 million reads were obtained from each child. TCR recombination output is similarly shaped by thymic selection in related and unrelated pairs, with a minor effect exerted by inherited differences. Related mother-child pairs always showed normalized repertoire overlap that was slightly higher than in unrelated mother-child pairs, though the difference was never significant. Persistent microchimeric T cell clones were not detected, at a sensitivity of 85 to 100 clones per million clonotypes. In the study, deep NGS was used to compare the TCR beta repertoires of mothers and children, and features distinguishing related mother-child pairs from unrelated individuals were sought. On average, the children were approximately 11 +/- 4 years old, while the mothers were about 40 +/- 4 years old. Libraries were sequenced on Illumina HiSeq 2000 with 100+100 nt paired-end reads after adapter ligation with NEBNext reagents. To prevent cross-contamination, the mother and child libraries were prepared one month apart and sequenced in separate runs. For each donor, somewhere between about 450,000 and 2,200,000 distinct TCR beta clonotypes were identified. Naive TCR beta clonotypes were estimated from low-frequency clonotypes matched to each donor's FACS-determined naive share, without sorting.

The receptor was derived from a boy aged 10-17 years in good health. The sample comprised blood. This receptor chain uses TRBV19 and TRBJ2-1; a stretch of 9 junction bases matches TRBD1. The DNA sequence is as follows: TGTGCCAGTGGGACAGGGTTCCCCTCCTACAATGAGCAGTTCTTC. It translates to CASGTGFPSYNEQFF.